The 29 T cell receptor beta chains below all came from one sample that was sequenced in a study of blood T cell repertoires in COVID-19. Produced via immunoSEQ multiplex PCR; TCRdb's table is partial and in-frame only. The sample includes tens of thousands of clones, under 85% of them seen just once. The sequenced sample consisted of peripheral blood. The receptors shown here come from a human donor in a cohort sampled during active COVID-19.

CDR3 bases: TGTGCCAGCAGTACCGGGACACGTTTACTCCAAGAGACCCAGTACTTC. The encoded protein is CASSTGTRLLQETQYF. The V call is TRBV11-1, the J call TRBJ2-5; D perhaps matches TRBD1 (6 bases). Germline assignment: CDR1 SGHAT and CDR2 FQDESV (reference sequence). The CDR3 spans 16 residues. The V end lost 6 bases, the J end lost 1 base, and 18 bases lay between the germline ends.

This sequence joins TRBV9 and TRBJ2-3; 8 bases line up with TRBD2. Germline values: CDR1 SGDLS, CDR2 YYNGEE. With 0 bases clipped from V and 4 bases from J, the junction kept 10 bases outside the gene matches. CDR3 length: 17 amino acids. For the CDR3, the DNA is TGTGCCAGCAGCGTAGGGGCTAGCGGGCCTGTTGCAGATACGCAGTATTTT. This encodes CASSVGASGPVADTQYF.

J is TRBJ2-1 and V is TRBV2, with TRBD2 matching over 8 bases. CDR1 and CDR2 (germline): SNHLY, FYNNEI. With V trimmed by 6 bases and J by 8 bases, 9 bases remained unmatched. The CDR3 consists of 14 residues. The CDR3 loop reads CASRLGLAIHEQFF. CDR3 DNA: TGTGCCAGCAGACTTGGACTAGCAATACATGAGCAGTTCTTC.

The rearrangement links TRBV5-1 to TRBJ2-1; D ambiguous. The germline V and J ends were trimmed by 5 bases and 11 bases, with 14 bases remaining between them. The CDR3 consists of 12 residues. Germline V gene data show CDR1 as SGHRS and CDR2 as YFSETQ. The chain's CDR3 is CASRENINQQFF. The CDR3 bases are TGCGCCAGCAGGGAGAACATTAATCAGCAGTTCTTC.

The chain employs TRBV6-5 and TRBJ2-7; 10 bases match TRBD1. Trimming cost V 10 bases and J 2 bases; bases outside gene matches: 11. CDR1 is MNHEY, CDR2 SVGAGI, per germline. CDR3 length equals 15 residues. The CDR3 here is CATSPRGQGTYEQYF. DNA for the CDR3: TGTGCCACCTCTCCCAGGGGACAGGGGACCTACGAGCAGTACTTC.

The rearrangement links TRBV4-1 to TRBJ1-5, with no clear D. CDR3 length equals 14 residues. Germline V CDR1 and CDR2: MGHRA, YSYEKL. The V end was cut by 5 bases, the J end by 4 bases, with 12 bases between. CDR3 DNA sequence: TGCGCCAGCAGCATGTCCACGGGGAATCAGCCCCAGCATTTT. It is translated as CASSMSTGNQPQHF.

The rearrangement joins TRBV7-9 to TRBJ2-1; D unclear. The V gene lost 1 base and the J gene lost 6 bases, with 10 bases spanning the gap. CDR1 and CDR2 (germline): SEHNR, FQNEAQ (reference sequence). This CDR3 has 14 residues. CDR3 region: CASSLERVLNEQFF. The CDR3 nucleotides read TGTGCCAGCAGCTTAGAGAGAGTCCTCAATGAGCAGTTCTTC.

The chain uses TRBV7-3 and TRBJ2-5; TRBD2 agrees at 11 bases. The CDR3 consists of 15 residues. The germline V gene encodes CDR1 SGHTA and CDR2 FQGTGA. J lost 1 base, V lost 5 bases, and 3 bases had no gene match. CDR3 bases: TGTGCCAGCAGCCCGACTAGCGGGGTCCAAGAGACCCAGTACTTC. It translates to CASSPTSGVQETQYF.

This clone was counted between two and nine times. This chain connects TRBV18 to TRBJ1-2; TRBD1 is a possible D gene (5 bases). Germline V gene sequence: CDR1 KGHSH, CDR2 LQKENI. V lost 3 bases and J 5 bases, leaving 7 bases between the germline ends. This CDR3 is 12 amino acids long. This CDR3 reads CASSPDKYGYTF. CDR3 in DNA: TGTGCCAGCTCACCGGACAAGTATGGCTACACCTTC.

There are a few counts of this clone. This chain uses TRBV30 with TRBJ2-5; 9 nucleotides match TRBD2. Germline trimming cut 4 bases from V and 7 bases from J; bases unmatched to any gene: 7. Germline CDR1 reads GTSNPN; CDR2 reads SVGIG (reference sequence). The CDR3 runs 13 residues. In DNA, the CDR3 is TGTGCCTGGACTAGCGGGATGACAGGGACCCAGTACTTC. It encodes CAWTSGMTGTQYF. Full variable domain (rest looked up from reference TRBV30 and TRBJ2-5): SQTIHQWPATLVQPVGSPLSLECTVEGTSNPNLYWYRQAAGRGLQLLFYSVGIGQISSEVPQNLSASRPQDRQFILSSKKLLLSDSGFYLCAWTSGMTGTQYFGPGTRLLVL.

This sequence joins TRBV19 and TRBJ1-2; D unresolved. V was cut by 2 bases and J by 2 bases, with 21 bases left in between. The CDR3 consists of 18 residues. Germline assignment: CDR1 LNHDA and CDR2 SQIVND (reference sequence). DNA of the CDR3: TGTGCCAGTAGTATACCCCCTCTGTGGGAGGCTACCAACTATGGCTACACCTTC. Translated: CASSIPPLWEATNYGYTF. The whole variable domain, filled in from reference TRBV19 and TRBJ1-2, reads DGGITQSPKYLFRKEGQNVTLSCEQNLNHDAMYWYRQDPGQGLRLIYYSQIVNDFQKGDIAEGYSVSREKKESFPLTVTSAQKNPTAFYLCASSIPPLWEATNYGYTFGSGTRLTVV.

The chain employs TRBV7-8 and TRBJ2-1, with 13 nucleotides matching TRBD2. V dropped 6 bases and J dropped 4; count of bases not matched to a gene: 6. CDR1 is SGHVS and CDR2 is FQNEAQ in the germline V gene. The CDR3 is 16 amino acids. The CDR3 sequence: CASSPMTSGGYNEQFF. The CDR3 region has the DNA TGTGCCAGCAGTCCAATGACTAGCGGGGGGTACAATGAGCAGTTCTTC.

The chain joins TRBV12-3 or TRBV12-4 to TRBJ1-2; no reliable D call. Trimming shortened V by 3 bases and J by 11 bases, and 13 bases separated the two germline ends. The CDR3 extends over 12 amino acids. CDR3 DNA sequence: TGTGCCAGCAGTTTGGAGGCATCCACGTACACCTTC. Protein: CASSLEASTYTF.

The chain recombines TRBV4-3 with TRBJ1-2, with TRBD1 as a possible D gene (5 bases). This CDR3 has 16 residues. Trimming pared 1 base from V and 5 bases from J, leaving 17 bases between. Germline-derived CDR1 and CDR2 are LGHNA and YSLEER. CDR3 sequence reads: CASSQGGRGVSYGYTF. In DNA form, the CDR3 reads TGCGCCAGCAGCCAAGGCGGTCGGGGGGTTAGTTATGGCTACACCTTC.

The chain carries TRBV4-2 and TRBJ1-6; 8 nucleotides line up with TRBD1. Losses at the gene ends were 4 bases for V and 9 bases for J; bases not matched to a gene: 14. CDR3 length equals 17 residues. Germline V gene data show CDR1 as LGHNA and CDR2 as YNFKEQ. CDR3 DNA: TGTGCCAGCAGCCCTCGACAGGGGAGGGGGCGGATTTCACCCCTCCACTTT. Translated, it gives CASSPRQGRGRISPLHF.

The V gene is TRBV19, the J gene TRBJ2-7; a weak D match, TRBD2 (5 bases). CDR1 is LNHDA and CDR2 is SQIVND in the germline V gene (reference sequence). Trimming pared 1 base from V and 7 bases from J, leaving 5 bases between. The CDR3 runs to 11 residues. The CDR3 loop is CASSIAGEQYF. The CDR3 nucleotides read TGTGCCAGTAGTATAGCGGGGGAGCAGTACTTC.

V and J are TRBV27 and TRBJ1-5; 9 bases align to TRBD1. Trimming removed 4 bases from V and 4 bases from J; junction bases left unmatched: 5. The CDR3 spans 15 residues. Germline lookup yields CDR1 MNHEY and CDR2 SMNVEV (reference sequence). The CDR3 coding sequence is TGTGCCAGCAGTTCCGGGACAGGGCCTAATCAGCCCCAGCATTTT. Amino acid sequence: CASSSGTGPNQPQHF.

This clone was detected once. The CDR3 region is CASRTHTNTGELFF. CDR3 nucleotides: TGTGCCAGCCGGACTCATACGAACACCGGGGAGCTGTTTTTT. The chain employs TRBV2 and TRBJ2-2; a possible D gene is TRBD2 (5 bases). Germline values: CDR1 SNHLY, CDR2 FYNNEI. The germline V and J ends were trimmed by 8 bases and 0 bases, with 10 bases remaining between them. There are 14 residues in the CDR3.

The chain links TRBV5-1 to TRBJ2-5; weak D call: TRBD2 (5 bases). The germline CDR1 and CDR2 sequences are SGHRS and YFSETQ. Trimming took off 2 bases at V and 3 bases at J, with 17 bases between the two ends. The CDR3 has 16 amino acids. For the CDR3, the DNA is TGCGCCAGCAGCTTTCGAGGCGGGCCTAGAAAAGAGACCCAGTACTTC. It specifies CASSFRGGPRKETQYF.

This clone was seen a handful of times. This same CDR3 is encoded by further DNA sequences in the sample. This chain connects TRBV9 to TRBJ1-1, with unresolved D. There are 13 residues in the CDR3. V was cut by 0 bases and J by 2 bases, with 5 bases left in between. In germline, CDR1 is SGDLS, CDR2 YYNGEE. The DNA for the CDR3 is TGTGCCAGCAGCGTAGCGGTAAACACTGAAGCTTTCTTT. It specifies CASSVAVNTEAFF.

The gene calls are TRBV18 and TRBJ1-1; the D is unclear. In germline, CDR1 is KGHSH, CDR2 LQKENI. V lost 6 bases and J lost 1, with 12 bases in between. The CDR3 is 14 amino acids. DNA for the CDR3: TGTGCCAGCTCCTATCCCTTGAAGAACACTGAAGCTTTCTTT. Protein product: CASSYPLKNTEAFF.

V usage is TRBV3-1 (or the pseudogene TRBV3-2) and J usage is TRBJ1-1; 7 bases are shared with TRBD1. V was clipped by 4 bases and J by 6 bases; unmatched bases: 2. Germline lookup yields CDR1 LGHDT and CDR2 YNNKEL (reference sequence). The CDR3 extends over 12 amino acids. Here the CDR3 reads CASSPGGAEAFF. The CDR3 coding sequence is TGTGCCAGCAGCCCAGGGGGAGCTGAAGCTTTCTTT.

The chain uses TRBV7-3 and TRBJ2-5; 8 bases map to TRBD2. CDR1 SGHTA and CDR2 FQGTGA come from the germline V gene. V shed 6 bases and J 3 bases; nucleotides not matched to a gene: 3. CDR3 size: 13 residues. CDR3 nucleotide sequence: TGTGCCAGCAGTAGAGCGGGAGAAGAGACCCAGTACTTC. Translation: CASSRAGEETQYF.

The CDR3 DNA reads TGCGCCAGCAGCCAGCAGCGGGGGGCCTACAATGAGCAGTTCTTC. Translated: CASSQQRGAYNEQFF. The chain employs TRBV4-3 and TRBJ2-1, with TRBD2 matching 9 bases. J gave up 2 bases and V 3 bases, and 2 bases lay outside the gene matches. Looked up from germline, CDR1 is LGHNA and CDR2 is YSLEER. The CDR3 runs to 15 residues.

The chain recombines TRBV13 with TRBJ2-1; 10 bases map to TRBD2. The V and J ends lost 0 bases and 10 bases, in that order; junction bases with no gene match: 12. This CDR3 comprises 17 residues. The germline V gene encodes CDR1 PRHDT and CDR2 FYEKMQ (reference sequence). The CDR3 nucleotides read TGTGCCAGCAGCTTAGGTTTCGTGGTAGCGGGAGGTAAGGAGCAGTTCTTC. Its translation is CASSLGFVVAGGKEQFF.

This clone appeared once. The chain is built from TRBV15 and TRBJ2-2; the D gene is possibly TRBD1 (6 bases). Germline loops: CDR1 LNHNV, CDR2 YYDKDF (reference sequence). CDR3 length equals 20 residues. V lost 5 bases and J lost 6, with 31 bases in between. The CDR3 spells CATSLSGYYASGRQAGELFF. As DNA, the CDR3 is TGTGCCACCAGCTTAAGCGGCTACTATGCGTCGGGGCGACAGGCCGGGGAGCTGTTTTTT.

The chain employs TRBV19 and TRBJ2-2; a weak D match, TRBD1 (5 bases). The CDR3 is 16 residues long. V lost 3 bases and J 0 bases, leaving 11 bases between the germline ends. Per germline, CDR1 LNHDA and CDR2 SQIVND (reference sequence). The CDR3 bases are TGTGCCAGTAGTATTAGACAGAGCGCGAACACCGGGGAGCTGTTTTTT. Its protein product is CASSIRQSANTGELFF.

The CDR3 nucleotides are TGTGCCAGCAGCGTTACGCTGAGCTCCTACAATGAGCAGTTCTTC. Translated, it gives CASSVTLSSYNEQFF. The chain combines TRBV9 with TRBJ2-1; no definite D call. Between the trimmed V and J ends, which lost 2 bases and 0 bases, there was a span of 9 bases. The CDR3 totals 15 residues. Germline V gives CDR1 SGDLS, CDR2 YYNGEE. The full variable domain, rest sourced from reference TRBV9 and TRBJ2-1, is DSGVTQTPKHLITATGQRVTLRCSPRSGDLSVYWYQQSLDQGLQFLIQYYNGEERAKGNILERFSAQQFPDLHSELNLSSLELGDSALYFCASSVTLSSYNEQFFGPGTRLTVL.

A single count supports this clone. The J gene is TRBJ2-5, the V gene TRBV5-6, with D perhaps TRBD2 (6 bases). The length of the CDR3 is 14 residues. V shed 5 bases and J shed 1 base, with 12 bases lying between them. The V gene's germline CDR1 is SGHDT and CDR2 YYEEEE. The chain's CDR3 is CASSPGGSQETQYF. The CDR3 coding sequence is TGTGCCAGCAGTCCTGGGGGGTCCCAAGAGACCCAGTACTTC. Together with reference TRBV5-6 and TRBJ2-5, the CDR3 gives the full variable domain: DAGVTQSPTHLIKTRGQQVTLRCSPKSGHDTVSWYQQALGQGPQFIFQYYEEEERQRGNFPDRFSGHQFPNYSSELNVNALLLGDSALYLCASSPGGSQETQYFGPGTRLLVL.